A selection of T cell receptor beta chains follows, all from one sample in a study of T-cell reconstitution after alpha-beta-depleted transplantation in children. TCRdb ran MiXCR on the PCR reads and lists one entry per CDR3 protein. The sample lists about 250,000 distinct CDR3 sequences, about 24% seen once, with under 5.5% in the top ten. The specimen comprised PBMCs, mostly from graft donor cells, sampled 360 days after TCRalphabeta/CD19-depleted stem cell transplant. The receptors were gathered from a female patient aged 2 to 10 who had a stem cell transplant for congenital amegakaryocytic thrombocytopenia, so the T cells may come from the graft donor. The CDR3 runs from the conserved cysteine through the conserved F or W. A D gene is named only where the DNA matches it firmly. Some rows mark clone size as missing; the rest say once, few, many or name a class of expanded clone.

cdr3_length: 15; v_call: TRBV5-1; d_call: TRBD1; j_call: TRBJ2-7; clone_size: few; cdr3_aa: CASSLRGPPAYEQYF; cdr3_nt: TGCGCCAGCAGCTTGAGGGGGCCTCCCGCCTACGAGCAGTACTTC
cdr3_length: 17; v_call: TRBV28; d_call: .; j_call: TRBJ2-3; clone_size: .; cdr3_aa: CASSLWRHLTSTDTQYF; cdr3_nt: TGTGCCAGCAGTTTATGGCGACATCTTACTAGCACAGATACGCAGTATTTT
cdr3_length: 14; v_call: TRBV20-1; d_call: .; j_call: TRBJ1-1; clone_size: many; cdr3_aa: CSASSVGGGTEAFF; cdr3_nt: TGCAGTGCTAGCTCGGTGGGGGGAGGGACTGAAGCTTTCTTT
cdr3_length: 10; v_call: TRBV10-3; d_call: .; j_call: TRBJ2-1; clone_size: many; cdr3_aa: CATVGNEQFF; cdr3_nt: TGTGCCACGGTGGGCAATGAGCAGTTCTTC
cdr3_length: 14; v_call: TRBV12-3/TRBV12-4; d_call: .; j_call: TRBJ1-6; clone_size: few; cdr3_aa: CASSLARALSPLHF; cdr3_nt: TGTGCCAGCAGTTTAGCCAGGGCCCTTTCACCCCTCCACTTT
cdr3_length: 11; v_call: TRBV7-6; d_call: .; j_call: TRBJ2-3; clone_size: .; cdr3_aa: CASSLGPTQYF; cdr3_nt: TGTGCCAGCAGCTTAGGACCTACGCAGTATTTT
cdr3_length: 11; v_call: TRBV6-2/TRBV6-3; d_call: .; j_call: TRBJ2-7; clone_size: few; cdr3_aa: CASTRLYEQYF; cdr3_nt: TGTGCCAGCACCCGTCTCTACGAGCAGTACTTC
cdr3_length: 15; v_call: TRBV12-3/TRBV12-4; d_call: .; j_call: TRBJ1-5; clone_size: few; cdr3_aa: CASRKQGWWDQPQHF; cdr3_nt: TGTGCCAGCAGAAAACAGGGTTGGTGGGATCAGCCCCAGCATTTT
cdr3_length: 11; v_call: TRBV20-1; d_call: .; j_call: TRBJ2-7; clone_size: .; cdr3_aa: CSARQGDEQYF; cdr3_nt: TGCAGTGCTAGACAGGGCGACGAGCAGTACTTC
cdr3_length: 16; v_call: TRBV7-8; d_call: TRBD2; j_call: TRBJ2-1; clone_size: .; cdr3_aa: CASSGPGTSGGREQFF; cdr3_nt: TGTGCCAGCAGCGGCCCCGGGACTAGCGGGGGGCGAGAGCAGTTCTTC
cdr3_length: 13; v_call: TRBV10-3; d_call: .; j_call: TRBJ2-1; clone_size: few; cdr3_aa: CAISPDLYNEQFF; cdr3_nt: TGTGCCATCAGTCCGGACCTCTACAATGAGCAGTTCTTC
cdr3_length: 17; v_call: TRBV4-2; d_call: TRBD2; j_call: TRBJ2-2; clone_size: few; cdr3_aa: CASSQELSSGNTGELFF; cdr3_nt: TGTGCCAGCAGCCAAGAATTGTCTAGCGGGAACACCGGGGAGCTGTTTTTT
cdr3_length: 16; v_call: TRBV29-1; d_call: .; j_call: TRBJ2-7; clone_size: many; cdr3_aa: CSVVSDRGKSSYEQYF; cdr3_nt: TGCAGCGTTGTTTCAGATAGGGGGAAAAGCTCCTACGAGCAGTACTTC
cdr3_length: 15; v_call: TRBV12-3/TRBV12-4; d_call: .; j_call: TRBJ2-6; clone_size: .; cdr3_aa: CASSNGASGANVLTF; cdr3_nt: TGTGCCAGCAGTAATGGAGCCTCTGGGGCCAACGTCCTGACTTTC
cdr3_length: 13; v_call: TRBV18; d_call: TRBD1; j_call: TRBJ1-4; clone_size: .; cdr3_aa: CASSKDRDEKLFF; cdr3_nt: TGTGCCAGCTCAAAGGACAGGGACGAAAAACTGTTTTTT